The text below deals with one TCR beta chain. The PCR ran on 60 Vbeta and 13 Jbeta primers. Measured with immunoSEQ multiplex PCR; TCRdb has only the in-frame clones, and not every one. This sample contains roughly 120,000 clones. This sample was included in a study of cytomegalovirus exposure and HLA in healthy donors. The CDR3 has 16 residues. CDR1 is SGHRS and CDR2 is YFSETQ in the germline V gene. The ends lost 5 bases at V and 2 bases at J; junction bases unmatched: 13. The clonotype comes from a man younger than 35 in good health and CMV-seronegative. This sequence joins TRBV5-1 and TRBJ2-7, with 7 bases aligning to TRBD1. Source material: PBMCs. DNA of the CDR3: TGCGCCAGCAGATGGGGGACAGTGGGGAATGCCTACGAGCAGTACTTC. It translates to CASRWGTVGNAYEQYF.